The sequence of this T cell receptor beta chain was determined in a study of blood T cell repertoires in COVID-19. Turning to the study itself: PBMCs, B-cell-depleted T cells, or T cells provided the cDNA or gDNA that made up the material.

Method: immunoSEQ multiplex PCR; TCRdb's copy keeps in-frame clones and lacks some. The table shows around 200,000 clones, with around four fifths occurring only once. Grouping used clinical history reported by participants in a survey and questionnaire. Recovered Cohort 3 donors showed two negative PCRs, clearance, or symptom resolution. Germline CDR1 and CDR2: GTSNPN and SVGIG (reference sequence). There are 13 residues in the CDR3. Deletions cut 2 bases from V and 9 bases from J, with 14 bases between. This receptor was obtained from a man aged 40-55 years who had recovered from COVID-19. Sequencing was carried out using PBMCs or T cells enriched from blood (not recorded which). V is TRBV30 and J is TRBJ2-4, with a possible D match to TRBD1 (6 bases). CDR3 nucleotides: TGTGCCTGGAGTCCCAGGGGACGCGGCATTCAGTACTTC. Its translation: CAWSPRGRGIQYF.